This is a list of T cell receptor beta chains from one sample in a study of post-analysis software for immune sequencing data. TCRdb fed the PCR reads into MiXCR, producing one record per CDR3 protein. The sample lists roughly 570,000 distinct CDR3 sequences; 34% were seen once. Sequencing used blood. The origin of the receptors is a girl aged 2-17 years with multiple sclerosis. Each CDR3 is given with its conserved first and last residue. The D gene is left open where the match is weak. Clone size is not always given. Where it is, it says once, few, many or a class for expanded clones.

cdr3_nt cdr3_aa v_call d_call j_call clone_size
TGCAGTGCTAGAGCCTCGGGACTCCCGCACGAGCAGTACTTC CSARASGLPHEQYF TRBV20-1 - TRBJ2-7 -
TGTGCCAGCAGTTACTCTGGCAGGGGAACCTATGGCTACACCTTC CASSYSGRGTYGYTF TRBV6-5 - TRBJ1-2 few
TGTGCCACCAGCAGGGGGACAGGGGAACAAGAGACCCAGTACTTC CATSRGTGEQETQYF TRBV15 TRBD1 TRBJ2-5 -
TGTGCCAGCAGTGAAGCGCTCCCCGTATATGCTAGCACAGATACGCAGTATTTT CASSEALPVYASTDTQYF TRBV6-1 - TRBJ2-3 few
TGTGCCAGCAGTGAATTGGGCGATCAGCCCCAGCATTTT CASSELGDQPQHF TRBV2 - TRBJ1-5 -
TGTGCCAGCAGCCTGCGGGGTGCCTATGGCTGCACCTTC CASSLRGAYGCTF TRBV4-2 - TRBJ1-2 -
TGTGCCAGCACCGGCCCTGGACTGATATATGGCTACACCTTC CASTGPGLIYGYTF TRBV6-2/TRBV6-3 - TRBJ1-2 -
TGTGCCAGCAGGTTACTACAGGGGGCCGGGAACACTGAAGCTTTCTTT CASRLLQGAGNTEAFF TRBV6-5 TRBD1 TRBJ1-1 -
TGTGCCATCAGTGACGGGACAGCCTACGAGCAGTACTTC CAISDGTAYEQYF TRBV10-3 TRBD1 TRBJ2-7 many
TGCAGTGCTTCCCGGACTAGATCCCTTCGCAATGAGCAGTTCTTC CSASRTRSLRNEQFF TRBV20-1 TRBD2 TRBJ2-1 few
TGCAGTGCTAGCGGGACAGGGGGCGTACGGGATGGGGGCACAGATACGCAGTATTTT CSASGTGGVRDGGTDTQYF TRBV20-1 TRBD1 TRBJ2-3 few
TGCAGTGCTAGAGATAGCGAGACTAGCGGAGGGGATACGCAGTATTTT CSARDSETSGGDTQYF TRBV20-1 TRBD2 TRBJ2-3 -
TGTGCCAGCAGCCAGGACAGGGGATCAGATACGCAGTATTTT CASSQDRGSDTQYF TRBV12-3/TRBV12-4 TRBD1 TRBJ2-3 -
TGTGCCAGCAGCCGAACAGGGGTCGCAGGCTACACCTTC CASSRTGVAGYTF TRBV12-3/TRBV12-4 TRBD1 TRBJ1-2 few
TGTGCCAGCAGCCCCACTCAGGGATCTGAAGCTTTCTTT CASSPTQGSEAFF TRBV7-3 - TRBJ1-1 few
TGCAGTGCTAGAGTCGGACTAGCGGGGGGACAGAACGAGCAGTACTTC CSARVGLAGGQNEQYF TRBV20-1 TRBD2 TRBJ2-7 -
TGTGCCAGCAGCTTCCAGGGAGGAAAAAACATTCAGTACTTC CASSFQGGKNIQYF TRBV7-9 - TRBJ2-4 -
TGCGCCAGCAGCTCTTGGTCGGTGGGCGAGGGTAGTGAAGCTTTCTTT CASSSWSVGEGSEAFF TRBV5-1 - TRBJ1-1 few
TGCAGTGCCAGTAAGCCCAGCGACTCCTACAATGAGCAGTTCTTC CSASKPSDSYNEQFF TRBV20-1 - TRBJ2-1 few
TGTGCCAGCAGCTTATGGGTGGAGACCCAGTACTTC CASSLWVETQYF TRBV7-9 - TRBJ2-5 few
TGTGCCAGCAGCCAAGATCTCAACAGGGAGGAGACCCAGTACTTC CASSQDLNREETQYF TRBV14 - TRBJ2-5 few
TGTGCCAGCCATCCTGGCGGACAAGAGACCCAGTACTTC CASHPGGQETQYF TRBV28 - TRBJ2-5 few
TGTGCCAGCAGCTTAGACACGGTGCCAGAGACCCAGTACTTC CASSLDTVPETQYF TRBV11-3 - TRBJ2-5 -
TGTGCCAGCAGTGAAGATCAGGGGGCTCCCTATGGCTACACCTTC CASSEDQGAPYGYTF TRBV6-1 TRBD1 TRBJ1-2 -
TGCGCCAGCAGCCACGGGACAGGAGTCTATGGCTACACCTTC CASSHGTGVYGYTF TRBV4-1 TRBD1 TRBJ1-2 few
TGCGCCAGCAGCTTGGGACAGTACGAGCAGTACTTC CASSLGQYEQYF TRBV5-1 - TRBJ2-7 -
TGTGCCAGCAGAACCACAGGGTCCGCTTTCTTT CASRTTGSAFF TRBV12-3/TRBV12-4 - TRBJ1-1 -
TGTGCCAGCAAAAAGGGCCCTAGTTCCTACGAGCAGTACTTC CASKKGPSSYEQYF TRBV6-1 - TRBJ2-7 -
TGTGCCAGCAGCCGGACTAGCGGGGGTAGTGAGCAGTTCTTC CASSRTSGGSEQFF TRBV7-9 TRBD2 TRBJ2-1 -
TGTGCCAGCAGCTTTGAGGGTTCCCATCACCGCAATCAGCCCCAGCATTTT CASSFEGSHHRNQPQHF TRBV7-2 - TRBJ1-5 -
TGTGCCAGCAAACAAGACGGGAGCACAGATACGCAGTATTTT CASKQDGSTDTQYF TRBV12-3/TRBV12-4 - TRBJ2-3 few
TGTGCCAGCAGCCCGGGCTGGAGCTCCTACAATGAGCAGTTCTTC CASSPGWSSYNEQFF TRBV3-1 - TRBJ2-1 -
TGCAGTGCCGCGGTCAGAGGTGTCAGCTCCTACGAGCAGTACTTC CSAAVRGVSSYEQYF TRBV20-1 - TRBJ2-7 -
TGTGCCAGCAGTGGGGATGGAGGCTACACCTTC CASSGDGGYTF TRBV28 - TRBJ1-2 once
TGTGCCAGCAGGGGACAGGGAGGCTATGGCTACACCTTC CASRGQGGYGYTF TRBV6-6 TRBD1 TRBJ1-2 few
TGCGCCAGCAGCCCTCCTCTAGCGGGTAGCACAGATACGCAGTATTTT CASSPPLAGSTDTQYF TRBV4-1 TRBD2 TRBJ2-3 -